Listed below are T cell receptor beta chains from one sample, sequenced in a study of T cell repertoires in cytomegalovirus infection. These receptors are not linked to any known antigen. TCRdb re-called the reads through MiXCR, storing one row per CDR3 protein. The sample has some 920,000 distinct CDR3 sequences, 30% to 40% seen once. The specimen comprised cultured CD8+ T cells from PBMCs, sampled from culture after CMV antigen stimulation. The receptors come from a human donor in good health (CMV status not recorded). Some clones in this sample may be carry-over from other donors' samples. CDR3s leave out the opening cysteine and the closing phenylalanine or tryptophan.

>TRBJ2-1|14|TRBV7-8
ASSDAGTPSANEQF
>TRBJ1-4|12|TRBV19
ASSIFLGDEKLF
>TRBJ1-1|14|TRBV6-6
ASSYSHPDRDPEAF
>TRBJ2-1|13|TRBV6-1
ASSESYRGPDEQF
>TRBJ2-1|12|TRBV11-3
ASSLRGADNEQF
>TRBJ2-1|11|TRBV7-9
ASSLALPNEQF
>TRBJ2-1|14|TRBV24-1
ATSNYAGTPYNEQF
>TRBJ1-2|11|TRBV12-3/TRBV12-4
ASSTRTGHGYT
>TRBJ1-1|11|TRBV27
ASSSLPNTEAF
>TRBJ1-2|14|TRBV7-8
ASSLEPGQGASGYT
>TRBJ1-2|13|TRBV27
ASSLRSQGGLGYT
>TRBJ1-1|14|TRBV5-5
ASSLADRDVDTEAF
>TRBJ1-2|12|TRBV2
ASSERTVYYGYT
>TRBJ2-1|12|TRBV7-8
ASSLGGKYNEQF
>TRBJ1-5|13|TRBV2
ASGGRGHSNQPQH
>TRBJ2-3|12|TRBV10-3
AISDGGRTDTQY
>TRBJ2-1|13|TRBV2
ASSERQGAYNEQF
>TRBJ2-5|13|TRBV7-6
ASSLVGTPQETQY
>TRBJ2-2|13|TRBV15
ATRGGTGVSGELF
>TRBJ1-1|14|TRBV11-2
ASSYWTDSMNTEAF
>TRBJ2-1|14|TRBV4-3
ASSQDTGPPYNEQF
>TRBJ2-1|10|TRBV2
ASSGGFNEQF
>TRBJ2-2|11|TRBV7-7
ASSLGTFEQLF
>TRBJ2-1|10|TRBV6-2/TRBV6-3
ASSPDRGEQF
>TRBJ1-2|14|TRBV4-3
ASSEDPGTANYGYT
>TRBJ2-7|13|TRBV27
ASSSYPGGEYEQY
>TRBJ1-6|13|TRBV23-1
ASSQGDREVSPLH
>TRBJ2-5|15|TRBV7-9
ASSLVGTRDTQETQY
>TRBJ2-5|13|TRBV5-4
ASSERTGTQETQY
>TRBJ1-2|12|TRBV14
ASSQLTGPRGYT
>TRBJ2-1|11|TRBV12-5
ASGLYSYNEQF
>TRBJ1-6|13|TRBV6-1
ASDRDRVWNSPLH
>TRBJ1-2|12|TRBV7-9
ASSLERGHYGYT
>TRBJ1-1|13|TRBV14
ASSRDRERGTEAF
>TRBJ1-1|11|TRBV7-9
ASGGGGNTEAF
>TRBJ2-3|15|TRBV5-1
ASSSRLAGVVTDTQY
>TRBJ2-5|12|TRBV12-3/TRBV12-4
ASRAAVEQETQY
>TRBJ2-1|11|TRBV6-2/TRBV6-3
ASSSGTGLNGF
>TRBJ1-6|13|TRBV20-1
SARDNRGGSSPLH
>TRBJ1-5|13|TRBV6-4
ASSETGEANQPQH
>TRBJ2-3|15|TRBV28
ASSRTRLAGNDGTQY
>TRBJ1-1|12|TRBV6-1
ASSEWVGQTEAF
>TRBJ1-4|15|TRBV11-2
ASSLWDPTETNEKLF
>TRBJ2-2|14|TRBV6-5
ASSQTSFHLDGELF
>TRBJ2-2|14|TRBV7-6
ASSPRLVLNTGELF
>TRBJ1-6|15|TRBV7-2
ASSLTRQSSYNSPLH
>TRBJ1-5|13|TRBV7-9
ASSTTGSRNQPQH
>TRBJ1-1|9|TRBV7-6
ASSPTGVAF
>TRBJ2-1|13|TRBV7-2
ASSLIGGGAEEQF
>TRBJ2-1|13|TRBV7-6
ASSPFSGGAFEQF